The 2 T cell receptor beta chains reported below all come from one sample, sequenced in a study of PD-L1 blockade in urothelial cancer. Specified time point: peripheral blood 6 weeks after treatment start. Profiled with immunoSEQ multiplex PCR; TCRdb holds only in-frame clones, not every one. The data contain about 45,000 clones, under 95% of them singletons. The starting material was PBMCs, obtained around atezolizumab (anti-PD-L1) treatment. The source of these receptors is an older man with urothelial cancer.

The V gene is TRBV5-1, the J gene TRBJ2-5; D is unresolved. Deletions cut 9 bases from V and 1 base from J, with 16 bases between. The CDR3 spans 14 residues. Germline V CDR1 and CDR2: SGHRS, YFSETQ. In DNA, the CDR3 is TGCGCCACCCGGGTCGGTACCTTCCAAGAGACCCAGTACTTC. Protein product: CATRVGTFQETQYF.

CDR3 amino acids: CASSARGGRTSGEQYF. In DNA form, the CDR3 reads TGTGCCAGCAGTGCTAGAGGCGGGAGGACCTCGGGAGAGCAGTACTTC. This chain uses TRBV6-1 with TRBJ2-7; 8 nucleotides agree with TRBD2. Germline trimming cut 4 bases from V and 7 bases from J; bases unmatched to any gene: 15. The CDR3 is 16 amino acids. CDR1 and CDR2 from the germline V gene are MNHNS and SASEGT.